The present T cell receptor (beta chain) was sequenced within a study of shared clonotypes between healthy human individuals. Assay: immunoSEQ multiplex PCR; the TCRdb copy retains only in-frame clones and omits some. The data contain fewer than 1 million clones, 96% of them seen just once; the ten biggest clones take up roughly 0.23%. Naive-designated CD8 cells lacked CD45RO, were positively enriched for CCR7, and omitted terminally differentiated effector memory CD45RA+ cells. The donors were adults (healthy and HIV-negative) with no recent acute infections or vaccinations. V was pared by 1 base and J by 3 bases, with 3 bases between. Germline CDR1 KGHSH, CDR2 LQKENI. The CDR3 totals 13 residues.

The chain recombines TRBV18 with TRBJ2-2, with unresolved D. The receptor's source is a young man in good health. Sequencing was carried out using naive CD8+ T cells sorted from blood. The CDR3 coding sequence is TGTGCCAGCTCACCACAAGACACCGGGGAGCTGTTTTTT. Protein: CASSPQDTGELFF.